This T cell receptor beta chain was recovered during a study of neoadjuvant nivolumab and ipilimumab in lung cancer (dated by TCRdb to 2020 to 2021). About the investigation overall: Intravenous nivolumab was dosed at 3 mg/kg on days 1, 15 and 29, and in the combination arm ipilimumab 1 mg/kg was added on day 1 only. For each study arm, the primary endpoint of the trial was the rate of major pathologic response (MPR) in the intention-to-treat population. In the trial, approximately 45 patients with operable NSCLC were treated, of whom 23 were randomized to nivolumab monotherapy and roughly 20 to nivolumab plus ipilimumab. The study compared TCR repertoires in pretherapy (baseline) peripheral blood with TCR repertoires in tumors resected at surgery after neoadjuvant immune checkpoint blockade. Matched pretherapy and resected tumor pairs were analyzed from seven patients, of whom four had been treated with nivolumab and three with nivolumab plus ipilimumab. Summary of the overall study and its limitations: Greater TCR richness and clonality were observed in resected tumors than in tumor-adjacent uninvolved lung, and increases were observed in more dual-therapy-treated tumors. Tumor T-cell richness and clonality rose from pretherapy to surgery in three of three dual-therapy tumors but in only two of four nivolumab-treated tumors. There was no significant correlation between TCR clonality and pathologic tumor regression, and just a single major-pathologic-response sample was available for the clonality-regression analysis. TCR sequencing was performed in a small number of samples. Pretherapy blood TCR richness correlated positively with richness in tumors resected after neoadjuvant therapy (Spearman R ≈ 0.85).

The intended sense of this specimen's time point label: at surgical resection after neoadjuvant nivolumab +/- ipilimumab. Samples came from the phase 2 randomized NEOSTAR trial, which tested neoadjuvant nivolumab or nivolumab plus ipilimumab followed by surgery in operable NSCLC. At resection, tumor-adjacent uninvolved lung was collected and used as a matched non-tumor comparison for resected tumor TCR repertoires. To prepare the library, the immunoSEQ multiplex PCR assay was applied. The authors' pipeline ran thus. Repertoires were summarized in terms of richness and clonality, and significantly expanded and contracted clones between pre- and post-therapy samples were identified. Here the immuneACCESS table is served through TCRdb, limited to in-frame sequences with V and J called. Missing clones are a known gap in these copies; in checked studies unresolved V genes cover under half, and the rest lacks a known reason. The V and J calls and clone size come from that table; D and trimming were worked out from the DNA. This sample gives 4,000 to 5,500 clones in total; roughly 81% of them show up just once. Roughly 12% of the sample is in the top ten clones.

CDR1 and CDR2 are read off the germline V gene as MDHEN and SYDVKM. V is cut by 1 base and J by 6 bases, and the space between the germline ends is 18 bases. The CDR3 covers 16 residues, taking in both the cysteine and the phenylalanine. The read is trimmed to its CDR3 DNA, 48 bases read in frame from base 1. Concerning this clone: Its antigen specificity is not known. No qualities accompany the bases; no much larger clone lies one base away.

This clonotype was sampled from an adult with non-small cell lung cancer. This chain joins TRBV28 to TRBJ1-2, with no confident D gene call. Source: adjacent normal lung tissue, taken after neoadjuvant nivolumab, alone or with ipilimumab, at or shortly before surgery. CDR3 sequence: CASSLYTQTEGNGYTF. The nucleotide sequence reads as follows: TGTGCCAGCAGTTTATATACCCAGACTGAGGGCAATGGCTACACCTTC.